The sequence of this T cell receptor beta chain was determined in a study of T cell repertoires in cytomegalovirus infection. About this clonotype itself: Its antigen is currently unknown.

TCRdb redid the calling of the reads with MiXCR, one entry per CDR3 protein. The sample has 51,000 or so distinct CDR3 sequences, roughly a fifth seen once. The length of the CDR3 is 16 residues. CDR1 SGHTA and CDR2 FQGNSA come from the germline V gene. Trimming pared 5 bases from V and 3 bases from J, leaving 17 bases between. The sample was CD8+ T cells from cultured PBMCs, taken from culture after CMV antigen stimulation. The chain is built from TRBV7-2 and TRBJ2-1; TRBD1 or TRBD2 may be the D gene (6 bases each). The TCR comes from a human donor in good health (CMV status not recorded). Some clones in this sample may be carry-over from other donors' samples. The CDR3 here is CASSPRYREVYNEQFF. CDR3 in DNA: TGTGCCAGCAGCCCGAGGTACAGGGAGGTCTACAATGAGCAGTTCTTC.